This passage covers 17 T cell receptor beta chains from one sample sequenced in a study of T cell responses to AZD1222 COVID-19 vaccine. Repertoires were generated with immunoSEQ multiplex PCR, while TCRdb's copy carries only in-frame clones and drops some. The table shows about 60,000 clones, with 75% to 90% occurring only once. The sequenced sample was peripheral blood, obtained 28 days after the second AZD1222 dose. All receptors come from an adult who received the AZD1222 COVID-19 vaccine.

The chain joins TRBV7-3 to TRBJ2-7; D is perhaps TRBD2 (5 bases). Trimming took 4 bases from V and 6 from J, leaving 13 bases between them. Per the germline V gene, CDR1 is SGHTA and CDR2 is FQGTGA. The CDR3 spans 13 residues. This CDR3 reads CASSSLRGSEQYF. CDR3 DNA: TGTGCCAGCAGCTCCCTCCGGGGTAGCGAGCAGTACTTC.

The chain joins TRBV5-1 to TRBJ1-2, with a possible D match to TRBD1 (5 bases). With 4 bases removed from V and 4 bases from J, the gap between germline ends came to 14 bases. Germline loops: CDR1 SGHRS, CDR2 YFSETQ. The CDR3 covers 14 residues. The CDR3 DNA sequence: TGCGCCAGCAGCGCAGACAGTACCTTCTATGGCTACACCTTC. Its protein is CASSADSTFYGYTF.

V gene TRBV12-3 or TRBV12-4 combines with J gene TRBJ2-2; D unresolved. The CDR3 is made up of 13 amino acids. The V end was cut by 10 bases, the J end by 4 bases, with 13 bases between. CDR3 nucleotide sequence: TGTGCCACCTCATCGGGTGCCACCGGGGAGCTGTTTTTT. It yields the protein CATSSGATGELFF.

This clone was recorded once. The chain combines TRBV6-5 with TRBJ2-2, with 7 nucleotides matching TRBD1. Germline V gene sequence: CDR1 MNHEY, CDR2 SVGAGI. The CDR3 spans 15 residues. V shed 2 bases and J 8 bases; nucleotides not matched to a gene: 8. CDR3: CASSYLGQPTGELFF. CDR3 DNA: TGTGCCAGCAGTTACCTGGGACAGCCGACAGGGGAGCTGTTTTTT.

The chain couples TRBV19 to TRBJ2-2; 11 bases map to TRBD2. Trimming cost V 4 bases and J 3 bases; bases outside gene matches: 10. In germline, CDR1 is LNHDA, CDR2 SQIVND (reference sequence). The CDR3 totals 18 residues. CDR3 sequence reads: CASSRKSSGGADTGELFF. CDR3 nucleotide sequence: TGTGCCAGTAGTAGAAAGAGTAGCGGGGGGGCGGACACCGGGGAGCTGTTTTTT.

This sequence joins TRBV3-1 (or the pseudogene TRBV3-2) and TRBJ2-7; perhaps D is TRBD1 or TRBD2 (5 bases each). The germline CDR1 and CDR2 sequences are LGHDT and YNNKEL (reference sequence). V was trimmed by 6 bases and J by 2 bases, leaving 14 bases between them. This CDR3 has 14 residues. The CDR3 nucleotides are TGTGCCAGCAGTACGGGGCCCCTCACCTACGAGCAGTACTTC. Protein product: CASSTGPLTYEQYF.

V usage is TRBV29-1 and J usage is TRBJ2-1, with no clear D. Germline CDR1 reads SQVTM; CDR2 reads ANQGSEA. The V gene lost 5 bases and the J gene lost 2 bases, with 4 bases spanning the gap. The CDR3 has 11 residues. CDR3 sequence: CSVQPYNEQFF. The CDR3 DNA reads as TGCAGCGTTCAACCCTACAATGAGCAGTTCTTC.

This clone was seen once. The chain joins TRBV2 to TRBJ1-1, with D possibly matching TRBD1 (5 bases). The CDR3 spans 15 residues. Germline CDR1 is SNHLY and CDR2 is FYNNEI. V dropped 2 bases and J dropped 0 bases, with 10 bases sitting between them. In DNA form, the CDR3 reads TGTGCCAGCAGTGAACAGGGTTTACTGAACACTGAAGCTTTCTTT. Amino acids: CASSEQGLLNTEAFF.

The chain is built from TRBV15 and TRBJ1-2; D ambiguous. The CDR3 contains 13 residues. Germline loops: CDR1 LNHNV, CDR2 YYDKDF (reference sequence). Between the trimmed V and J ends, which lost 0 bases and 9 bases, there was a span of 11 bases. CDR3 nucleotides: TGTGCCACCAGCAGAGATCGCGAGGAGCGCTACACCTTC. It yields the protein CATSRDREERYTF.

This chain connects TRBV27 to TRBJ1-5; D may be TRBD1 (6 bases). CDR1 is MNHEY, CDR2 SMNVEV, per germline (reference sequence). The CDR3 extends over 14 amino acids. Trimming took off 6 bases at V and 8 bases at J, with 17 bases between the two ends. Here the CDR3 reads CASRWTASGEPQHF. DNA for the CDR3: TGTGCCAGCAGGTGGACAGCGTCTGGGGAGCCCCAGCATTTT.

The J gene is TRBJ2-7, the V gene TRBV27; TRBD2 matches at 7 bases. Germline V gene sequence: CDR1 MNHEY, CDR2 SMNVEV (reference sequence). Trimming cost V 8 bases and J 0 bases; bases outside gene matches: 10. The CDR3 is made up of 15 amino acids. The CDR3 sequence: CASSLLAGASYEQYF. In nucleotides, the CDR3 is TGTGCCAGCTCCTTGTTGGCGGGAGCCTCCTACGAGCAGTACTTC.

The CDR3 DNA follows: TGTGCCAGCAGTAGGGAGGGGACCGCGCTCTATGGCTACACCTTC. Residues: CASSREGTALYGYTF. The chain employs TRBV9 and TRBJ1-2; a weak D match, TRBD1 (5 bases). The CDR3 runs to 15 residues. V lost 5 bases and J 4 bases, leaving 18 bases between the germline ends. Looked up from germline, CDR1 is SGDLS and CDR2 is YYNGEE.

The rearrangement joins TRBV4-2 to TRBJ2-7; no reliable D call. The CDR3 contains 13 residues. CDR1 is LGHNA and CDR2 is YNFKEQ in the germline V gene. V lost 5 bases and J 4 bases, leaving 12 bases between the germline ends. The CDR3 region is CASSGEGYYEQYF. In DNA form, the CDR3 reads TGTGCCAGCAGCGGGGAAGGGTATTACGAGCAGTACTTC.

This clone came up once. The CDR3 loop is CASSTTGGGYEQYF. As DNA, the CDR3 is TGTGCCAGTAGTACGACCGGGGGGGGCTACGAGCAGTACTTC. V is TRBV19 and J is TRBJ2-7; TRBD2 aligns across 8 bases. The CDR3 runs 14 residues. CDR1 is LNHDA and CDR2 is SQIVND in the germline V gene (reference sequence). V dropped 4 bases and J dropped 3; count of bases not matched to a gene: 5.

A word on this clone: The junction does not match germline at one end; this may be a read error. This CDR3 reads CARSFHSDRAGEAFF. CDR3 nucleotide sequence: TGTGCCCGCAGCTTCCATTCAGACAGAGCCGGGGAAGCTTTCTTT. This rearrangement joins TRBV27 to TRBJ1-1; D might be TRBD1 (5 bases). Germline V gene lookup returns CDR1 MNHEY and CDR2 SMNVEV (reference sequence). The CDR3 consists of 15 residues.

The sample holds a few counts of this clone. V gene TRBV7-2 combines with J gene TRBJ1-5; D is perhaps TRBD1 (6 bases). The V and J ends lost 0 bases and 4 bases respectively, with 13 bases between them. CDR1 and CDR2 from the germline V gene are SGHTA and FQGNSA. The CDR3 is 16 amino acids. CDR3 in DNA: TGTGCCAGCAGCTTAGCTACCGGGACACAGAATCAGCCCCAGCATTTT. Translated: CASSLATGTQNQPQHF.

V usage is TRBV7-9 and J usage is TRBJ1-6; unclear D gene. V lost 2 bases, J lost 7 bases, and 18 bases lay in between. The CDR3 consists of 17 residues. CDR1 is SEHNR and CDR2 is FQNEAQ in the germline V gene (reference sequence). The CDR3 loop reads CASSLFSQSYLNSPLHF. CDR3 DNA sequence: TGTGCCAGCAGCTTATTTTCGCAGAGCTACCTGAATTCACCCCTCCACTTT.